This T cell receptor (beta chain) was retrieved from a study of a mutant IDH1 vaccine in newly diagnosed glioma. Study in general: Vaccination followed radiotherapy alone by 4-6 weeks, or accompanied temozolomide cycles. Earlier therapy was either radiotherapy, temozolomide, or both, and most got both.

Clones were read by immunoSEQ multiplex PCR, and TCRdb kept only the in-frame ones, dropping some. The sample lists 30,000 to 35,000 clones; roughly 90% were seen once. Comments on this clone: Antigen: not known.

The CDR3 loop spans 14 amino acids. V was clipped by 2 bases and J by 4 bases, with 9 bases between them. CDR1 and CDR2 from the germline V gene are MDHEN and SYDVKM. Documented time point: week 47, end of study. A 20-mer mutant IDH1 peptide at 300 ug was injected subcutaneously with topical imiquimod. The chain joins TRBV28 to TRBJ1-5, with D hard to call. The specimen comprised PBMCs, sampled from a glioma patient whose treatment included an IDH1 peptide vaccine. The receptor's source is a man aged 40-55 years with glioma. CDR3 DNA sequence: TGTGCCAGCAGTTTAAAGCGGACGAATCAGCCCCAGCATTTT. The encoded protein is CASSLKRTNQPQHF.